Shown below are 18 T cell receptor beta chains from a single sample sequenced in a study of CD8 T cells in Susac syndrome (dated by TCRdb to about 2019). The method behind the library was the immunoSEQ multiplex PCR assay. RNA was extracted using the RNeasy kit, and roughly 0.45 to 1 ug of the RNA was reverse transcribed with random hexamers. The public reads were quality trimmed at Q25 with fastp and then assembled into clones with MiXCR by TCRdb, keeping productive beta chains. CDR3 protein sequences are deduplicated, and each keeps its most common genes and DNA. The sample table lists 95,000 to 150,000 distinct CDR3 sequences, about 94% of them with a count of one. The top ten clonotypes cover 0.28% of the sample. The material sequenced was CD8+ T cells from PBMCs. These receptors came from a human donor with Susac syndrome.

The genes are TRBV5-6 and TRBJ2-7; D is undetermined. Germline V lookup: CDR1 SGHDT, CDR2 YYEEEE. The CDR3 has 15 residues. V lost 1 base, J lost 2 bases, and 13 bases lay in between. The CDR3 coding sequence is TGTGCCAGCAGCTTGTCGGACCGGCAGGCCTACGAGCAGTACTTC. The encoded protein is CASSLSDRQAYEQYF.

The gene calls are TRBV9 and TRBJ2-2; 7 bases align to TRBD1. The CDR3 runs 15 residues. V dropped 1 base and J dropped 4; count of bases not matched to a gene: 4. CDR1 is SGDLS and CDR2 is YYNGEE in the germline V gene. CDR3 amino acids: CASSVSGQLTGELFF. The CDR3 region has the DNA TGTGCCAGCAGCGTATCGGGACAGCTCACCGGGGAGCTGTTTTTT.

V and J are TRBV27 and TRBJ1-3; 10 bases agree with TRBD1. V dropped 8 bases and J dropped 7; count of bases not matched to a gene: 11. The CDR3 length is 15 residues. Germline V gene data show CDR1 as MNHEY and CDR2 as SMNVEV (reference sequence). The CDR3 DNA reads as TGTGCCAGCCGGGACCGGGACAGGGGAAGCAACACCATATATTTT. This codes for CASRDRDRGSNTIYF.

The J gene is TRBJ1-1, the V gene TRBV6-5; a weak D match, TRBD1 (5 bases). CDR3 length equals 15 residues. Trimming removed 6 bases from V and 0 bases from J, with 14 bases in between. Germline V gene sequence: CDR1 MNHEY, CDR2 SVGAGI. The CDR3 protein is CASSQWGIMNTEAFF. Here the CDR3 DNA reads TGTGCCAGCAGCCAGTGGGGCATCATGAACACTGAAGCTTTCTTT.

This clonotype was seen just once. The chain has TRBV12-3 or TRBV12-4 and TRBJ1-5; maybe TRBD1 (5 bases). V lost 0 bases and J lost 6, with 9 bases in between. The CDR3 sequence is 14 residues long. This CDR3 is CASSLARVGQPQHF. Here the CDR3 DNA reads TGTGCCAGCAGTTTAGCCAGGGTGGGTCAGCCCCAGCATTTT.

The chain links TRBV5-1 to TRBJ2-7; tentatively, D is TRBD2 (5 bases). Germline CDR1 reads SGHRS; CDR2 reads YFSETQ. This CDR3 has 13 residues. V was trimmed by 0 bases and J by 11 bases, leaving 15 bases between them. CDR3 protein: CASSLDWGVFKYF. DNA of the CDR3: TGCGCCAGCAGCTTGGATTGGGGAGTTTTCAAGTACTTC.

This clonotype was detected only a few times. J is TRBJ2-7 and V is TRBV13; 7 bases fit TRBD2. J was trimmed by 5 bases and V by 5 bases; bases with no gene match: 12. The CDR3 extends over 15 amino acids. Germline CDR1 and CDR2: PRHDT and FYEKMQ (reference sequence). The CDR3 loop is CASSALGEGGDEQYF. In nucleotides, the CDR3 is TGTGCCAGCAGCGCCTTAGGTGAGGGAGGGGACGAGCAGTACTTC.

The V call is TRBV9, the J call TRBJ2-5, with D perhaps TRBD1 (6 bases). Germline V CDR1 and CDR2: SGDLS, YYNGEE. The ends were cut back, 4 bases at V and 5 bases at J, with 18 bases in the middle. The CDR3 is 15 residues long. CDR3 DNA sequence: TGTGCCAGCAGCCTACAGGGTACCCTTTTGGAGACCCAGTACTTC. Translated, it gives CASSLQGTLLETQYF.

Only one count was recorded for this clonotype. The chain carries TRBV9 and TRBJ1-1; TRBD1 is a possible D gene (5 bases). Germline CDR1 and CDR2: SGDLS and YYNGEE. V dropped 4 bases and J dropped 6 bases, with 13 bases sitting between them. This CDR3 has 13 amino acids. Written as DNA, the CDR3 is TGTGCCAGCAGCCCAGCGGGGGAGGCTGAAGCTTTCTTT. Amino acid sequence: CASSPAGEAEAFF.

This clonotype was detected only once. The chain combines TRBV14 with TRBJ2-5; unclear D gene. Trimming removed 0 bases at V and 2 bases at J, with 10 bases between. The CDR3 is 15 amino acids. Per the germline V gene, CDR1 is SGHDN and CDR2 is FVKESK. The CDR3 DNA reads TGTGCCAGCAGCCAAGATCTTGGCTTACAAGAGACCCAGTACTTC. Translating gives CASSQDLGLQETQYF.

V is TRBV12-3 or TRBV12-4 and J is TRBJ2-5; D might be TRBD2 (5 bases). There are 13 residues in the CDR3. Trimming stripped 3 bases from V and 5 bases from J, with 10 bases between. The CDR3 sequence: CASSFVAPETQYF. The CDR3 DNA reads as TGTGCCAGCAGTTTTGTAGCGCCGGAGACCCAGTACTTC.

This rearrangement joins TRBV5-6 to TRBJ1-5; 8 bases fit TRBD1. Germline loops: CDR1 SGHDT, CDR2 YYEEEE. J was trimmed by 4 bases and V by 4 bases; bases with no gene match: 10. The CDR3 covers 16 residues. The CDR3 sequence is CASSRKNRGWNQPQHF. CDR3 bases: TGTGCCAGCAGCCGAAAGAACAGGGGGTGGAATCAGCCCCAGCATTTT.

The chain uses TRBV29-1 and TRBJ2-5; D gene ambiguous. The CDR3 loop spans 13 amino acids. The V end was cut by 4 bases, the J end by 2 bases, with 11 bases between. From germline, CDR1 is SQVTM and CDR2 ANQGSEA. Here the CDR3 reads CSVVLPHQETQYF. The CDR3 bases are TGCAGCGTTGTTCTGCCGCATCAAGAGACCCAGTACTTC.

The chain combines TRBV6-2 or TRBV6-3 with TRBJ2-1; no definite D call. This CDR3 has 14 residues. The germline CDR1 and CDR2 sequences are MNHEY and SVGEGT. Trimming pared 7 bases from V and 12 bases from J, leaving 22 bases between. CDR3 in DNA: TGTGCCAGCACCCCGCAAAAAAGGGCAGACGCGCAGTTCTTC. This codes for CASTPQKRADAQFF.

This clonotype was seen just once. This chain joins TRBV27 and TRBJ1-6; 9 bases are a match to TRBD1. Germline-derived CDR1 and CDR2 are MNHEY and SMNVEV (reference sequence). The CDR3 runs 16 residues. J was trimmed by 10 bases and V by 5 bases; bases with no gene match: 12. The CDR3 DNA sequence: TGTGCCAGCAGTGGAGACAGGGGGGAGCAGGGATCACCCCTCCACTTT. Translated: CASSGDRGEQGSPLHF.

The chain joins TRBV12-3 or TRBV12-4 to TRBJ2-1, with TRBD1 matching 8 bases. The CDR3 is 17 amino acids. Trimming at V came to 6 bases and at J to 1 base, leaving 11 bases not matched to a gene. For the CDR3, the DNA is TGTGCCAGCAGAACGCTACAGGGGGACCTTTCCTACAATGAGCAGTTCTTC. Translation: CASRTLQGDLSYNEQFF.

The CDR3: CASSLVGGRGGEQYF. In DNA, the CDR3 is TGTGCCAGCAGCCTTGTGGGGGGGCGGGGTGGCGAGCAGTACTTC. The chain uses TRBV7-8 and TRBJ2-7; tentative D call: TRBD2 (7 bases). V gave up 5 bases and J gave up 6 bases, with 20 bases separating them. The CDR3 spans 15 residues. Germline V gives CDR1 SGHVS, CDR2 FQNEAQ.

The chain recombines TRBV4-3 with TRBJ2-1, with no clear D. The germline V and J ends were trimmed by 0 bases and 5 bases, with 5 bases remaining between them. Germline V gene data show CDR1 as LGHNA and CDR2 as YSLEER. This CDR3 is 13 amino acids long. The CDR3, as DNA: TGCGCCAGCAGCCAAGATTTGGACAATGAGCAGTTCTTC. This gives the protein CASSQDLDNEQFF.